This paragraph covers one TCR beta chain sequence. The data were produced by immunoSEQ multiplex PCR, yet TCRdb's version contains in-frame clones alone and is incomplete. The table has around 35,000 clones, 90% seen once. This record comes from a study of T cell changes during pregnancy in multiple sclerosis. V was pared by 3 bases and J by 2 bases, with 8 bases between. This CDR3 is 15 amino acids long. Germline lookup yields CDR1 SNHLY and CDR2 FYNNEI. This specimen consisted of CD8+ T cells from peripheral blood mononuclear cells, obtained before pregnancy. The J gene is TRBJ1-6, the V gene TRBV2; D ambiguous. This sequence was found in a female donor with multiple sclerosis, enrolled in a pregnancy study. The CDR3 DNA reads as TGTGCCAGCAGTGACGGGAACCCCTATAATTCACCCCTCCACTTT. This sequence encodes CASSDGNPYNSPLHF.